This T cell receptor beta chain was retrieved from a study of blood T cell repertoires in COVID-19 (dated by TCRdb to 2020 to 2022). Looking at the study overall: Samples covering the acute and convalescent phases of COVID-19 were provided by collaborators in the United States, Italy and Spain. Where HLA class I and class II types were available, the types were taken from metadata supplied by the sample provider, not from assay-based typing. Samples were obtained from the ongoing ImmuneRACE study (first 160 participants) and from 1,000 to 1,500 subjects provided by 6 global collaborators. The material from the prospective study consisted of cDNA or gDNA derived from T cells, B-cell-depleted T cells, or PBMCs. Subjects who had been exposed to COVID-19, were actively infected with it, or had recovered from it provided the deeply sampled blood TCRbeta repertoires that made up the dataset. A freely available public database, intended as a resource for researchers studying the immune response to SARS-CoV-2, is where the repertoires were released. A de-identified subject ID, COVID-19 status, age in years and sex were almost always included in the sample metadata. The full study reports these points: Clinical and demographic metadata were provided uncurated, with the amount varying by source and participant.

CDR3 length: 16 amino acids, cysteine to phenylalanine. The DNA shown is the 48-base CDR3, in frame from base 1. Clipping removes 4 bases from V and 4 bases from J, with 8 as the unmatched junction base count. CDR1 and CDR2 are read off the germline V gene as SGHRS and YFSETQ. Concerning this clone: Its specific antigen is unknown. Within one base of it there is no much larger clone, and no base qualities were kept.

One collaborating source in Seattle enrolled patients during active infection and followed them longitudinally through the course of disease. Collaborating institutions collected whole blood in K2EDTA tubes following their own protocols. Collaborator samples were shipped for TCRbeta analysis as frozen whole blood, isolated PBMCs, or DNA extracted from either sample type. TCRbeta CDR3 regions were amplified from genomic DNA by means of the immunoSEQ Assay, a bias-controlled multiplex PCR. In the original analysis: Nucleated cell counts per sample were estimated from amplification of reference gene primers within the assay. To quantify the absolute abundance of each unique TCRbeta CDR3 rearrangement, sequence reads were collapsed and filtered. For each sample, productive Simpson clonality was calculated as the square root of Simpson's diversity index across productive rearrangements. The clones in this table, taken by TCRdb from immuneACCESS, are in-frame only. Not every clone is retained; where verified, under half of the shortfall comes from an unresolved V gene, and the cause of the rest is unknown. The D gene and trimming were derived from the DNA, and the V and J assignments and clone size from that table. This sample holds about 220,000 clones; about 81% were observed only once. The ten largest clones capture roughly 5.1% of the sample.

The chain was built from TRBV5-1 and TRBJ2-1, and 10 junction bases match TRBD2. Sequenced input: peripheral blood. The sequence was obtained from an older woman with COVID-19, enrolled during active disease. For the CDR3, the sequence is CASSVSLAGTYNEQFF. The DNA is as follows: TGCGCCAGCAGCGTCTCACTAGCGGGGACTTACAATGAGCAGTTCTTC.